The 11 T cell receptor beta chains listed next were all sequenced from one sample in a study of blood T cells in healthy people across ages. Primed by a sample-barcoded 5' primer and a J-beta primer mix, a second PCR proceeded for about 6 to 12 cycles. TCRdb redid the calling of the 5' RACE reads with MiXCR, one entry per CDR3 protein. Among 1.5 million to 2 million distinct CDR3 sequences listed, roughly 49% were seen once. Sequenced material: blood. The source is a woman aged 40 to 55 in good health.

The V gene is TRBV6-4, the J gene TRBJ2-1, with TRBD2 matching 8 bases. The CDR3 contains 15 residues. V shed 0 bases and J 5 bases; nucleotides not matched to a gene: 3. Germline V gene data show CDR1 as MRHNA and CDR2 as SNTAGT. CDR3 sequence (DNA): TGTGCCAGCAGTGACTCCGGGGGGGCCAACAATGAGCAGTTCTTC. It codes for CASSDSGGANNEQFF.

The table lists this clonotype with a count of one. The chain links TRBV19 to TRBJ2-3; TRBD2 agrees at 7 bases. The CDR3 has 13 residues. Germline values: CDR1 LNHDA, CDR2 SQIVND (reference sequence). Losses at the gene ends were 6 bases for V and 7 bases for J; bases not matched to a gene: 7. The CDR3 loop is CASRRRDYNTQYF. The CDR3 DNA sequence: TGTGCCAGTAGAAGGAGGGACTACAATACGCAGTATTTT.

The chain recombines TRBV20-1 with TRBJ1-1; D unclear. The CDR3 loop spans 13 amino acids. Germline V gene data show CDR1 as DFQATT and CDR2 as SNEGSKA (reference sequence). Trimming took 6 bases from V and 4 from J, leaving 15 bases between them. For the CDR3, the DNA is TGCAGTGCCCCGAGTACGGCAGGCACTGAAGCTTTCTTT. Its protein product is CSAPSTAGTEAFF.

This clonotype appeared a few times. The V gene is TRBV7-9, the J gene TRBJ2-4; D is possibly TRBD1 (6 bases). TRBJ2-7 matches the DNA end more closely, so the J call is doubtful. Germline values: CDR1 SEHNR, CDR2 FQNEAQ (reference sequence). This CDR3 comprises 14 residues. This CDR3 reads CASSRPGVGYEQYF. The CDR3, as DNA: TGTGCCAGCAGCCGTCCAGGGGTGGGTTACGAGCAGTACTTC.

This chain joins TRBV4-1 and TRBJ2-4, with 7 bases fitting TRBD2. The CDR3 spans 16 residues. Per the germline V gene, CDR1 is MGHRA and CDR2 is YSYEKL. Losses at the gene ends were 4 bases for V and 13 bases for J; bases not matched to a gene: 19. For the CDR3, the DNA is TGCGCCAGCAGCCGGACGAGGGACTACGCCTACAATGAGCAGTACTTC. Residues: CASSRTRDYAYNEQYF.

This clonotype came up a few times. This chain links TRBV5-1 with TRBJ2-1; D might be TRBD2 (7 bases). The CDR3 runs 15 residues. The germline V gene encodes CDR1 SGHRS and CDR2 YFSETQ. The ends were cut back, 2 bases at V and 5 bases at J, with 14 bases in the middle. CDR3 in amino acids: CASSFRGGQNNEQFF. Here the CDR3 DNA reads TGCGCCAGCAGCTTTAGGGGGGGCCAGAACAATGAGCAGTTCTTC. Looking up the rest from reference TRBV5-1 and TRBJ2-1 gives the full variable domain: KAGVTQTPRYLIKTRGQQVTLSCSPISGHRSVSWYQQTPGQGLQFLFEYFSETQRNKGNFPGRFSGRQFSNSRSEMNVSTLELGDSALYLCASSFRGGQNNEQFFGPGTRLTVL.

This clonotype was seen at least ten times. The chain carries TRBV28 and TRBJ2-7, with 8 bases identical to TRBD1. With 10 bases clipped from V and 5 bases from J, the junction kept 7 bases outside the gene matches. CDR3 length: 12 residues. Germline CDR1 is MDHEN and CDR2 is SYDVKM. Here the CDR3 reads CATSGQVDEQYF. The CDR3 DNA follows: TGTGCCACTTCGGGACAGGTCGACGAGCAGTACTTC.

The V call is TRBV6-2 or TRBV6-3, the J call TRBJ2-1; unclear D gene. Trimming pared 6 bases from V and 5 bases from J, leaving 8 bases between. The CDR3 runs 12 residues. Germline V gives CDR1 MNHEY, CDR2 SVGEGT. For the CDR3, the DNA is TGTGCCAGCAGCCGTATGAACAATGAGCAGTTCTTC. Protein product: CASSRMNNEQFF.

Concerning this clonotype itself: A much bigger clone sits one base away, suggesting this may be a read error. The chain combines TRBV6-2 or TRBV6-3 with TRBJ2-3; D is unclear. Trimming stripped 5 bases from V and 4 bases from J, with 4 bases between. This CDR3 spans 11 amino acids. The V gene's germline CDR1 is MNHEY and CDR2 SVGEGT. In nucleotides, the CDR3 is TGTGCCAGCAGTAAACCAGATACGCAGTATTTT. Encoded protein: CASSKPDTQYF.

This clonotype was seen a single time. J is TRBJ1-2 and V is TRBV12-3 or TRBV12-4; D gene ambiguous. With 3 bases removed from V and 7 bases from J, the gap between germline ends came to 15 bases. The CDR3 consists of 14 residues. The CDR3 reads CASSFRGVDFGYTF. The DNA of the CDR3 is TGTGCCAGCAGTTTCCGCGGAGTTGATTTTGGCTACACCTTC.

The chain recombines TRBV2 with TRBJ2-3; 8 bases are a match to TRBD2. The CDR3 has 15 amino acids. V was pared by 5 bases and J by 2 bases, with 6 bases of the junction left unmatched. Looked up from germline, CDR1 is SNHLY and CDR2 is FYNNEI. The CDR3 loop reads CASSLGTSNTDTQYF. The CDR3 nucleotides are TGTGCCAGCAGTCTCGGGACTAGTAACACAGATACGCAGTATTTT. The complete variable domain, with remaining parts taken from reference TRBV2 and TRBJ2-3, reads EPEVTQTPSHQVTQMGQEVILRCVPISNHLYFYWYRQILGQKVEFLVSFYNNEISEKSEIFDDQFSVERPDGSNFTLKIRSTKLEDSAMYFCASSLGTSNTDTQYFGPGTRLTVL.